This record looks at one T cell receptor (beta chain) sequence and its context. Germline V CDR1 and CDR2: DFQATT, SNEGSKA (reference sequence). Trimming removed 3 bases at V and 3 bases at J, with 17 bases between. The CDR3 loop spans 15 amino acids. The hyperthyroidism patients had all been newly diagnosed, and their disease duration was under 2 months. Their ages ranged from 18 to 65 years. The authors obtained PBMCs from 10 ml of fresh peripheral blood. This specimen belongs to a study of T cells in Graves' hyperthyroidism and ophthalmopathy. It was RNA transcripts that yielded the amplified TCR beta CDR3 regions. Initially, a first-round RT-PCR of the TCR CDR3 employed the HTBI primer set. MiXCR, applied by TCRdb to the multiplex PCR reads, yields one record per CDR3 protein. The sample records over 700,000 distinct CDR3 sequences, over 35% being singletons.

The sequencing input was blood. The chain links TRBV20-1 to TRBJ2-5, with D maybe TRBD2 (6 bases). The clonotype originates from a woman aged 40-49 years with Graves' hyperthyroidism. CDR3 region: CSASEGGDWEETQYF. CDR3 bases: TGCAGTGCTAGTGAAGGCGGGGACTGGGAAGAGACCCAGTACTTC.